The source of this T cell receptor beta chain is a study of blood T cell repertoires in COVID-19. The wider study: The United States, Italy and Spain provided the acute and convalescent COVID-19 samples. The cDNA or gDNA used as material had been derived from T cells, B-cell-depleted T cells, or PBMCs.

The CDR3 contains 11 residues. The V and J ends lost 6 bases and 3 bases respectively, with 6 bases between them. CDR1 is MGHDK, CDR2 SYGVNS, per germline. In the original analysis: It was from reference gene primer amplification that nucleated cell counts were estimated. Sequencing was performed with immunoSEQ multiplex PCR; in TCRdb, only in-frame clones are kept and a portion is missing. The DNA was the basis for D and trimming; V, J and clone size are from that table. The sample shows a few hundred thousand clones, over 60% of them seen only once. The chain couples TRBV25-1 to TRBJ2-7; D gene unclear. The material sequenced was peripheral blood. The TCR originated in a woman in her 70s with acute or convalescent COVID-19. The CDR3 sequence: CASSGGYEQYV. The CDR3 DNA reads as TGTGCCAGCAGCGGCGGCTACGAGCAGTACGTC.